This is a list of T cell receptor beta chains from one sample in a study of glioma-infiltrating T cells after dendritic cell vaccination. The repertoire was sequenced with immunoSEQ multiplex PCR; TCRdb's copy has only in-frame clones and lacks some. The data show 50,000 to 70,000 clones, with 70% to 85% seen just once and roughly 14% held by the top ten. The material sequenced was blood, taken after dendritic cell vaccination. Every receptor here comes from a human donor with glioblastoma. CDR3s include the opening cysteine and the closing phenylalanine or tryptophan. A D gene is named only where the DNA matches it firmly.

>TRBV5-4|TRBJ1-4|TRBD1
CASSSGQGGRGEKLFF
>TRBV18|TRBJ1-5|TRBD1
CASSPAGGTGMQPQHF
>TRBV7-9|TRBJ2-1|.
CASTPRGLNDQFF
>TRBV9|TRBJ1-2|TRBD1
CASSSGTANYGYTF
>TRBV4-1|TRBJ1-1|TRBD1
CASRPGGKNTEAFF
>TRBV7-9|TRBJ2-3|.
CASSLDRARTDTQYF
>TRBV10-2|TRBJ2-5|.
CASSESNREETQYF
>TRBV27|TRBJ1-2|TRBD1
CATSGQGNYGYTF
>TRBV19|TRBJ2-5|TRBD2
CASSIDRGGGLQETQYF
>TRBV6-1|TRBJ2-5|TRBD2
CASTYASSGQETQYF
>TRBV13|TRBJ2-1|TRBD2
CASSLERPSGGGGNEQFF
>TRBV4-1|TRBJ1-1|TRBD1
CASRRQGQNTEAFF
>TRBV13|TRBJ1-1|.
CASSLVPGTEAFF
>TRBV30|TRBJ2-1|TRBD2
CAWRLAGGTGPYNEQFF
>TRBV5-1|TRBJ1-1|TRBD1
CASSRTGRTEAFF